A single sample gave rise to the 27 T cell receptor beta chains below, sequenced in a study of post-analysis software for immune sequencing data. The study's findings and limits: Five TRBV segments appeared more often in patients than in controls, and TRBV5-6, TRBV5-1 and TRBV20-1 were among these.

No antigen has been identified for these receptors. Unique molecular identifiers tagged the TCR beta cDNA libraries. TCRdb reanalysed the PCR reads using MiXCR and keeps one entry per CDR3 protein. This table has hundreds of thousands of distinct CDR3 sequences, about 57% appearing once. The source material was blood. These receptors were collected from a girl under 18 with multiple sclerosis.

Here the CDR3 DNA reads TGCGCCAGCAGCCCACAGGGCCCTCGTAGTTCTAACTATGGCTACACCTTC. Protein sequence: CASSPQGPRSSNYGYTF. V and J are TRBV5-1 and TRBJ1-2; weak D call: TRBD1 (6 bases). The V gene lost 4 bases and the J gene lost 0 bases, with 19 bases spanning the gap. This CDR3 region has 17 residues. Germline CDR1 is SGHRS and CDR2 is YFSETQ.

This chain joins TRBV7-9 and TRBJ2-7; 7 bases fit TRBD1. The assigned J gene may be wrong: the sequence end matches TRBJ2-4 better. The CDR3 totals 16 residues. Germline loops: CDR1 SEHNR, CDR2 FQNEAQ (reference sequence). CDR3 sequence: CASSGQGVGAKNIQYF. The CDR3 region has the DNA TGTGCCAGCAGCGGCCAGGGGGTGGGAGCCAAAAACATTCAGTACTTC.

This clonotype turned up a few times. J is TRBJ2-7 and V is TRBV5-6; no firm D call. In germline, CDR1 is SGHDT, CDR2 YYEEEE. The CDR3 is 14 residues long. V was pared by 4 bases and J by 6 bases, with 17 bases between. CDR3 coding DNA: TGTGCCAGCAGCCAACTTCTAACTGCCTTCGAGCAGTACTTC. The encoded protein is CASSQLLTAFEQYF.

The sample holds a few counts of this clonotype. The rearrangement joins TRBV5-1 to TRBJ1-2, with D maybe TRBD1 (5 bases). The V gene lost 1 base and the J gene lost 10 bases, with 11 bases spanning the gap. Germline CDR1 is SGHRS and CDR2 is YFSETQ. The CDR3 has 12 amino acids. The CDR3 spells CASSLRGSLYTF. CDR3 bases: TGCGCCAGCAGCTTGCGGGGCAGTCTCTACACCTTC. The full variable domain, rest sourced from reference TRBV5-1 and TRBJ1-2, is KAGVTQTPRYLIKTRGQQVTLSCSPISGHRSVSWYQQTPGQGLQFLFEYFSETQRNKGNFPGRFSGRQFSNSRSEMNVSTLELGDSALYLCASSLRGSLYTFGSGTRLTVV.

This chain uses TRBV6-5 with TRBJ2-5; weak D call: TRBD2 (6 bases). The end of the DNA is better explained by TRBJ2-7, so the J call may be wrong. The CDR3 has 14 amino acids. Looked up from germline, CDR1 is MNHEY and CDR2 is SVGAGI. The CDR3 here is CASSSAGLLYEQYF. CDR3 nucleotides: TGTGCCAGCAGTTCTGCGGGATTACTCTACGAGCAGTACTTC.

Comment on this clonotype: Because the CDR3's place on the DNA is in doubt, the DNA is left out and the CDR3 is given as listed by TCRdb. The V call is TRBV20-1, the J call TRBJ2-7; the table's D call, TRBD1, has no DNA check behind it. The germline V gene has CDR1 DFQATT and CDR2 SNEGSKA (reference sequence). The CDR3 totals 13 residues, both ends included. The CDR3 spells CSSSGGTSYEQYF.

The chain carries TRBV10-3 and TRBJ1-5, with 12 positions matching TRBD1. Unmatched junction bases numbered 8, after V lost 0 bases and J lost 5 bases. The germline CDR1 and CDR2 sequences are ENHRY and SYGVKD. The CDR3 runs 18 residues. This CDR3 reads CAISESKTGTGGYQPQHF. CDR3 bases: TGTGCCATCAGTGAGTCTAAGACCGGGACAGGGGGCTATCAGCCCCAGCATTTT.

The V call is TRBV29-1, the J call TRBJ2-4; perhaps TRBD1 as D (7 bases). The closer fit of TRBJ2-7 to the DNA end suggests the J call may be wrong. Per germline, CDR1 SQVTM and CDR2 ANQGSEA. The CDR3 contains 13 residues. DNA of the CDR3: TGCAGCGTACTCAGGGGGGACAACTACGAGCAGTACTTC. Translating gives CSVLRGDNYEQYF.

V and J are TRBV6-2 or TRBV6-3 and TRBJ2-1, with a possible D match to TRBD1 (5 bases). The CDR3 spans 16 residues. Looked up from germline, CDR1 is MNHEY and CDR2 is SVGEGT. V shed 5 bases and J shed 0 bases, with 14 bases lying between them. The CDR3 sequence: CASSPQGFGSYNEQFF. The CDR3 DNA sequence: TGTGCCAGCAGTCCTCAGGGATTCGGCTCCTACAATGAGCAGTTCTTC.

This clonotype was seen more than once but under ten times. This rearrangement joins TRBV5-1 to TRBJ2-5; D might be TRBD1 (5 bases). CDR3 length: 16 amino acids. Germline CDR1 is SGHRS and CDR2 is YFSETQ. V was shortened by 0 bases and J by 1 base, with 13 bases between the two germline ends. CDR3 residues: CASSLGGPSVQETQYF. The CDR3 bases are TGCGCCAGCAGCTTGGGGGGCCCCAGCGTCCAAGAGACCCAGTACTTC.

V and J are TRBV20-1 and TRBJ2-1, with 9 bases that match TRBD2. This CDR3 comprises 16 residues. V dropped 5 bases and J dropped 1; count of bases not matched to a gene: 9. CDR1 DFQATT and CDR2 SNEGSKA come from the germline V gene (reference sequence). CDR3 nucleotides: TGCAGTGCTTTTAGCGGGAGTCTTAGGTCCTACAATGAGCAGTTCTTC. Protein sequence: CSAFSGSLRSYNEQFF.

The J gene is TRBJ2-1, the V gene TRBV20-1, with D tentatively TRBD2 (5 bases). CDR1 is DFQATT, CDR2 SNEGSKA, per germline (reference sequence). The V end was cut by 2 bases, the J end by 0 bases, with 20 bases between. The CDR3 has 18 residues. In DNA, the CDR3 is TGCAGTGCTAGACCTGGACGCGGGCAGCCGAGCTCCTACAATGAGCAGTTCTTC. It translates to CSARPGRGQPSSYNEQFF.

This clonotype has more than one count but fewer than ten. The chain couples TRBV5-1 to TRBJ2-7; unclear D gene. In germline, CDR1 is SGHRS, CDR2 YFSETQ. The V end was cut by 4 bases, the J end by 5 bases, with 7 bases between. The CDR3 sequence is 11 residues long. CDR3 bases: TGCGCCAGCAGCGAGCTAGACGAGCAGTACTTC. Translating it yields CASSELDEQYF. The whole variable domain, filled in from reference TRBV5-1 and TRBJ2-7, reads KAGVTQTPRYLIKTRGQQVTLSCSPISGHRSVSWYQQTPGQGLQFLFEYFSETQRNKGNFPGRFSGRQFSNSRSEMNVSTLELGDSALYLCASSELDEQYFGPGTRLTVT.

The V call is TRBV6-5, the J call TRBJ2-1; D is unresolved. The V gene's germline CDR1 is MNHEY and CDR2 SVGAGI. CDR3 length: 14 amino acids. V lost 11 bases and J 0 bases, leaving 14 bases between the germline ends. CDR3: CAGMLTVSYNEQFF. The DNA for the CDR3 is TGTGCCGGCATGCTAACGGTCTCCTACAATGAGCAGTTCTTC.

As to this clonotype: Germline is not matched at one junction end, which may reflect a read error. This sequence joins TRBV12-3 or TRBV12-4 and TRBJ1-2; possible D gene TRBD1, 5 bases. The CDR3 is made up of 15 amino acids. CDR3 amino acids: CASTKDTAANYGYTF. The CDR3 DNA sequence: TGTGCCAGCACCAAGGACACAGCAGCTAACTATGGTTACACCTTC.

V usage is TRBV29-1 and J usage is TRBJ1-1; D may be TRBD1 (6 bases). In germline, CDR1 is SQVTM, CDR2 ANQGSEA. The CDR3 spans 14 residues. V lost 6 bases, J lost 1 base, and 15 bases lay in between. In nucleotides, the CDR3 is TGCAGCGTCGTTACCCAGGGGCGGAACACTGAAGCTTTCTTT. It specifies CSVVTQGRNTEAFF.

This clonotype was detected ten times or more. The V and J genes are TRBV12-3 or TRBV12-4 and TRBJ2-7; 7 nucleotides agree with TRBD2. This CDR3 region has 13 residues. The V and J ends lost 4 bases and 1 base, in that order; junction bases with no gene match: 1. CDR3 amino acids: CASSSGGSYEQYF. The CDR3, as DNA: TGTGCCAGCAGTTCGGGGGGATCCTACGAGCAGTACTTC.

This clonotype was counted only a few times. The chain is built from TRBV5-5 and TRBJ2-3; TRBD2 aligns across 7 bases. CDR1 is SGHKS, CDR2 YYEKEE, per germline (reference sequence). CDR3 length equals 14 residues. Unmatched junction bases numbered 4, after V lost 6 bases and J lost 0 bases. CDR3 region: CASNWGGSTDTQYF. The CDR3 nucleotides read TGTGCCAGCAACTGGGGAGGGAGCACAGATACGCAGTATTTT.

The chain recombines TRBV29-1 with TRBJ2-5; D uncertain. This CDR3 region has 12 residues. Trimming cost V 7 bases and J 3 bases, with 12 bases left between them. Germline V CDR1 and CDR2: SQVTM, ANQGSEA. The CDR3 reads CSADAGKETQYF. In nucleotides, the CDR3 is TGCAGCGCCGATGCTGGGAAAGAGACCCAGTACTTC.

In this sample, this clonotype turned up a few times. The V call is TRBV11-1, the J call TRBJ2-7, with TRBD1 identical over 7 bases. CDR3 size: 15 residues. V lost 5 bases, J lost 2 bases, and 9 bases stayed unmatched. The germline gives CDR1 SGHAT, CDR2 FQDESV (reference sequence). The CDR3 loop is CASSDGTAKPYEQYF. The CDR3 nucleotides are TGTGCCAGCAGCGATGGGACAGCAAAACCCTACGAGCAGTACTTC.

This clonotype has just one count. The chain uses TRBV9 and TRBJ2-1; D unresolved. Per germline, CDR1 SGDLS and CDR2 YYNGEE. The CDR3 is 16 residues long. The V end lost 0 bases, the J end lost 4 bases, and 14 bases lay between the germline ends. CDR3 in amino acids: CASSVVHSQPYNEQFF. In DNA, the CDR3 is TGTGCCAGCAGCGTAGTTCACAGCCAGCCTTACAATGAGCAGTTCTTC.

In its sample, this clonotype was seen a few times. The gene calls are TRBV5-1 and TRBJ2-7, with TRBD2 identical over 7 bases. After removal of 4 bases from V and 3 bases from J, the junction contained 13 bases not matched to a gene. The CDR3 is 16 residues long. Germline V CDR1 and CDR2: SGHRS, YFSETQ. CDR3 DNA sequence: TGCGCCAGCAGCGTACCCACAAGCGGGACCTACTACGAGCAGTACTTC. Translating it yields CASSVPTSGTYYEQYF.

The chain couples TRBV29-1 to TRBJ2-7; D ambiguous. V lost 3 bases to trimming and J lost 7 bases, with 10 bases between them. The CDR3 totals 11 residues. The germline gives CDR1 SQVTM, CDR2 ANQGSEA. The CDR3 reads CSVDIDGEQYF. The CDR3 nucleotides read TGCAGCGTTGATATCGACGGTGAGCAGTACTTC.

The chain employs TRBV6-5 and TRBJ1-2; 7 nucleotides line up with TRBD1. The V gene's germline CDR1 is MNHEY and CDR2 SVGAGI. This CDR3 has 13 amino acids. After removal of 0 bases from V and 8 bases from J, the junction contained 3 bases not matched to a gene. As DNA, the CDR3 is TGTGCCAGCAGTTACTCGAGGGGGCGAGGCTACACCTTC. As protein: CASSYSRGRGYTF.

This clonotype was seen more than once but under ten times. The chain uses TRBV5-1 and TRBJ2-5; D is unresolved. Germline CDR1 and CDR2: SGHRS and YFSETQ. The length of the CDR3 is 14 residues. The V end lost 4 bases, the J end lost 1 base, and 11 bases lay between the germline ends. The CDR3 region has the DNA TGCGCCAGCAGCGAAGGACCCGGCCAAGAGACCCAGTACTTC. Translating gives CASSEGPGQETQYF.

This clonotype was observed a handful of times. V is TRBV10-3 and J is TRBJ2-3; D ambiguous. V shed 6 bases and J shed 4 bases, with 20 bases lying between them. Germline lookup yields CDR1 ENHRY and CDR2 SYGVKD. This CDR3 comprises 16 residues. CDR3 sequence reads: CAIRTGPSGASDTQYF. DNA for the CDR3: TGTGCCATCAGAACCGGACCCTCGGGTGCTTCAGATACGCAGTATTTT.

V usage is TRBV9 and J usage is TRBJ2-1; D may correspond to TRBD1 or TRBD2 (5 bases each). Trimming pared 0 bases from V and 12 bases from J, leaving 13 bases between. The germline CDR1 and CDR2 sequences are SGDLS and YYNGEE. CDR3 length equals 13 residues. The CDR3 nucleotides are TGTGCCAGCAGCGTAGATACGGGTGGGGGGCAGTTCTTC. Its translation: CASSVDTGGGQFF.